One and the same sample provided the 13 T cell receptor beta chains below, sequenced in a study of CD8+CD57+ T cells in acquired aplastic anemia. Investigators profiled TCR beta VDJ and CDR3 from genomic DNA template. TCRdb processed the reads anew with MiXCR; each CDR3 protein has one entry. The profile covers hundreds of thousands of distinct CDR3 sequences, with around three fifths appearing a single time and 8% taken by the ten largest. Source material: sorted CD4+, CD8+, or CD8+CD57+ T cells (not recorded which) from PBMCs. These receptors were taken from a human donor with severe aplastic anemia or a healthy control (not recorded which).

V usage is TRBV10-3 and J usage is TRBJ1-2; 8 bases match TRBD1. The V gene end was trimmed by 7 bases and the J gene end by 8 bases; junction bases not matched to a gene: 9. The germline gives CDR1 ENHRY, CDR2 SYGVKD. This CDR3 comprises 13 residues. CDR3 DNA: TGTGCCATCACCTCGACAGGGGAGCACGGCTACACCTTC. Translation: CAITSTGEHGYTF.

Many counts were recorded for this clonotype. The CDR3 protein is CAISEGLPGASQYF. Written as DNA, the CDR3 is TGTGCCATCAGCGAGGGGCTACCTGGGGCGTCCCAGTACTTC. The chain carries TRBV10-3 and TRBJ2-5, with D tentatively TRBD1 or TRBD2 (5 bases each). The CDR3 runs 14 residues. The germline CDR1 and CDR2 sequences are ENHRY and SYGVKD. Trimming took off 6 bases at V and 9 bases at J, with 20 bases between the two ends.

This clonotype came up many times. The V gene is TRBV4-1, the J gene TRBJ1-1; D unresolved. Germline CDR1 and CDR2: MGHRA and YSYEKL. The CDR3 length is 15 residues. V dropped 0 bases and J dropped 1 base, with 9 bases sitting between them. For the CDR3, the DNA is TGCGCCAGCAGCCAAGATAAGGGCCGGAACACTGAAGCTTTCTTT. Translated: CASSQDKGRNTEAFF.

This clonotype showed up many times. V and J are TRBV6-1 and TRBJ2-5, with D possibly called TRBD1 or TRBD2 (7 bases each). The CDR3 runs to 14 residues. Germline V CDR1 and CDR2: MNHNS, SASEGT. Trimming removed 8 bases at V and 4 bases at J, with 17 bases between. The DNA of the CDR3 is TGTGCCAGCTGGGGAGGGGGCATCGGAGAGACCCAGTACTTC. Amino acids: CASWGGGIGETQYF.

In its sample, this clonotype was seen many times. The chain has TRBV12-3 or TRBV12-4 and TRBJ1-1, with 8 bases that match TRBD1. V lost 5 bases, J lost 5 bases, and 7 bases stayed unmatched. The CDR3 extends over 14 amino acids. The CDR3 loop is CASSIRTGRTEAFF. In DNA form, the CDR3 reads TGTGCCAGCAGTATAAGGACAGGGCGGACTGAAGCTTTCTTT.

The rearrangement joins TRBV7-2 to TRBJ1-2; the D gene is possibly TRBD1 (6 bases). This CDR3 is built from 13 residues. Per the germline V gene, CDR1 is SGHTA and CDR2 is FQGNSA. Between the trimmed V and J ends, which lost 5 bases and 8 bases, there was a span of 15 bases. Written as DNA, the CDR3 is TGTGCCAGCAGCCCTACGGGGGCATTGGGCTACACCTTC. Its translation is CASSPTGALGYTF.

The chain's CDR3 is CASKSGRGMWETQYF. In nucleotides, the CDR3 is TGTGCCAGCAAATCTGGGAGGGGGATGTGGGAGACCCAGTACTTC. The rearrangement uses TRBV28 and TRBJ2-5, with D possibly TRBD2 on 7 matching bases. Germline lookup yields CDR1 MDHEN and CDR2 SYDVKM. The CDR3 is 15 amino acids. V was cut by 7 bases and J by 5 bases, with 20 bases left in between.

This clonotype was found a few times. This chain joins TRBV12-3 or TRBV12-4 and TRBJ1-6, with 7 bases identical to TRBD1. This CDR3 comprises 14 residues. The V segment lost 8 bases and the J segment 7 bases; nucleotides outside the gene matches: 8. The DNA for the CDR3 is TGTGCCAGCCAATGGGACAGCACGAATTCACCCCTCCACTTT. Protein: CASQWDSTNSPLHF.

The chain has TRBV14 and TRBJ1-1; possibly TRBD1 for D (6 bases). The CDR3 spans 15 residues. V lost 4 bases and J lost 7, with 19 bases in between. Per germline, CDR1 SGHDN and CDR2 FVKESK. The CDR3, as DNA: TGTGCCAGCAGCCTTCCCGAGGGGGTTTGGGTTGAAGCTTTCTTT. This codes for CASSLPEGVWVEAFF. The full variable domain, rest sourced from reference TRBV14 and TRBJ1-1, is EAGVTQFPSHSVIEKGQTVTLRCDPISGHDNLYWYRRVMGKEIKFLLHFVKESKQDESGMPNNRFLAERTGGTYSTLKVQPAELEDSGVYFCASSLPEGVWVEAFFGQGTRLTVV.

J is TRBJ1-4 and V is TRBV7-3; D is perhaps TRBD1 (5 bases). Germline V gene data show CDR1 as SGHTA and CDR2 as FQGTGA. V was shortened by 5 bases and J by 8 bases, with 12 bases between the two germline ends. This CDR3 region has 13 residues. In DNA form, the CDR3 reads TGTGCCAGCAGCCCCCAAGGGGAGGAAAAACTGTTTTTT. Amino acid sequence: CASSPQGEEKLFF.

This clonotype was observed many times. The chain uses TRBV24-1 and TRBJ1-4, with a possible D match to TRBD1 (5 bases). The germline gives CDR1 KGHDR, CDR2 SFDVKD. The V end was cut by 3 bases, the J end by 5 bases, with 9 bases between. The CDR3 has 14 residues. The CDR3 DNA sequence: TGTGCCACCAGTGATGGGACTCCGAATGAAAAACTGTTTTTT. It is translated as CATSDGTPNEKLFF.

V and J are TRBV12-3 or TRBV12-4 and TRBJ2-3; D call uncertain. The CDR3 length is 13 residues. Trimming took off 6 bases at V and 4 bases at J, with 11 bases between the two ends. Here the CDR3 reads CASRIRGADTQYF. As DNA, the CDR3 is TGTGCCAGCAGAATTCGAGGAGCAGATACGCAGTATTTT.

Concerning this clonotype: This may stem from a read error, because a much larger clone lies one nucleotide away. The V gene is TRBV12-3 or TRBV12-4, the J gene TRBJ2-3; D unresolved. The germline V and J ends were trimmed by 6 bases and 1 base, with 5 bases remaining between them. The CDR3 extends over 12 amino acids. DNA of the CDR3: TGTGCCAGCAGATTCGGCACAGATACGCAGTATTTT. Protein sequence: CASRFGTDTQYF.